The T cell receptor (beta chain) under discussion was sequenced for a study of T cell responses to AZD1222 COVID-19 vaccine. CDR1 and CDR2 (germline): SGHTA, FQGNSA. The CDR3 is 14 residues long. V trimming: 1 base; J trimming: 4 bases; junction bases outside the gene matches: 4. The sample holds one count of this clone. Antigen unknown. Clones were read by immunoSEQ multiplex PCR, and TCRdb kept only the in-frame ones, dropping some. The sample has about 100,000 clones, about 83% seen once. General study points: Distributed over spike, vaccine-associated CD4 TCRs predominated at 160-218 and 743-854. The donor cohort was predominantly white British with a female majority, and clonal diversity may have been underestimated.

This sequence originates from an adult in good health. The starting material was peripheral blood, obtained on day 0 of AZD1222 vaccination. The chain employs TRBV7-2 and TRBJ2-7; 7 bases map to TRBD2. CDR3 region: CASSLGAGEYEQYF. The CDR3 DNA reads TGTGCCAGCAGCTTAGGGGCGGGAGAATACGAGCAGTACTTC.